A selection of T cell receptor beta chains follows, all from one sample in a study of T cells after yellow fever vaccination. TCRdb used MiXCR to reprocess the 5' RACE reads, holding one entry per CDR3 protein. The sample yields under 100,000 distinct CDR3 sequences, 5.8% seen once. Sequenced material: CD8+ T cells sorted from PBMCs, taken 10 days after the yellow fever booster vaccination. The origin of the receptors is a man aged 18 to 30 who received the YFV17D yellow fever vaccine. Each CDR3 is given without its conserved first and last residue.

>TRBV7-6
ASSSPVGGDTEAF
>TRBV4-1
ASSQRTGGSEQY
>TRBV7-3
ASSQTSYNEQF
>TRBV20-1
SARSSQLQGNEQF
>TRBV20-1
SPRGYNEQF
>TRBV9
ASSVAAVYGNTIY
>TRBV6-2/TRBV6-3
ASSYSSPGYGYT
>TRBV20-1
SAASPLQRPYGYT
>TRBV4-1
ASSHGYGDTGELF
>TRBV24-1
ATGTSGYNEQF
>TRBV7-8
ASSPFGTGESVQPQH
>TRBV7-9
ASSRGDFNTGELF
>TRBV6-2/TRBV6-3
ASSYEWATGIGLGLGWAGELF
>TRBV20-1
SANWANVLT
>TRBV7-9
ASSLAPTGGETQY
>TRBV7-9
ASSPGGSYEQY
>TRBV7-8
ASVLGRGRYNEQF
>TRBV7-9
ASSLGTGGDEQF
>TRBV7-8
ASSPWGTNTEAF
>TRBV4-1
ASTWTSGANVLT
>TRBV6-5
ASSYLGGGGETQY
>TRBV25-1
ASSGTGDAGELF
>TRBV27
ASSLSGTGPEQY
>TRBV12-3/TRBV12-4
ASSLTPSKRGN
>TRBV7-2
ASSLTRGRHNSPLH
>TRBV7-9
ASSLLAGGSYEQY
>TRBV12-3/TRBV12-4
ASSLVSSTDTQY
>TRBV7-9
ASSSISGANTGELF
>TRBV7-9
ASSETGGLAEQF
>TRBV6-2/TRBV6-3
ASRTPSGGYEQY
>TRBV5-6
ASSLYLGGFTDTQY
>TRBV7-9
ASSLVQGVDEQF
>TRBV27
ASSSNNYGYT
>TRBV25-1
ASSERAGERLNTGELF
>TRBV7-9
ASTSRSWAVNTGELF
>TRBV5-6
ASSWTGQGAWNTEAF
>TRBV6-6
ASSYGLRDEQF
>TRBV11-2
ASSDSGQGSTGELF
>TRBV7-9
ASSVTGGRKNIQY
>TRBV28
VSSFDGIWGAF
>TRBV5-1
ASSASSARWIEQY
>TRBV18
ASSIDRPSGANVLT
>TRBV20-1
SAIGGTQY
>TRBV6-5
ASSLTGLEGYT
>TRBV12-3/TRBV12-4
ASSLDPGTSPGNTIY
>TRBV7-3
ASSLGPYGYT
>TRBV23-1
ASSQRGAGYNEQF
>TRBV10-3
AISEKSAGSLNTGELF
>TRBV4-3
ASSQDVPSEYSYEQY
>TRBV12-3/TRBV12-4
ASSPSPEVGAF
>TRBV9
ASSEPLAGGNEQF
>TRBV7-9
ASSSRTGNTEAF
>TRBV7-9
ASEGLSTEAF
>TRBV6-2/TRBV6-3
ASGKDRAQPQH